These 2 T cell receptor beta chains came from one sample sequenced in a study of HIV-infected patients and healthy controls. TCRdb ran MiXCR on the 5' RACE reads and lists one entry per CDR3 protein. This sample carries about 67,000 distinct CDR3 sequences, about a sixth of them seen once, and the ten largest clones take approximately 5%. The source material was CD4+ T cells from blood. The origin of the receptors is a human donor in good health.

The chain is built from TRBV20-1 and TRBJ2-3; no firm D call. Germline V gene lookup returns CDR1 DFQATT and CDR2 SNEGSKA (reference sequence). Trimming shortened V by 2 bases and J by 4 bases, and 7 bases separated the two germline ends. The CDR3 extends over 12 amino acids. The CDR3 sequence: CSARLEADTQYF. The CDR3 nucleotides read TGCAGTGCTAGACTGGAAGCAGATACGCAGTATTTT.

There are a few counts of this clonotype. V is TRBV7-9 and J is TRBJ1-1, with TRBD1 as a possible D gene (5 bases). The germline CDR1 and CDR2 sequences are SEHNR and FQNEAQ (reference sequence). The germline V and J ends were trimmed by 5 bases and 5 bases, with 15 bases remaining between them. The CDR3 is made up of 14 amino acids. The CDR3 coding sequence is TGTGCCAGCAGCAAAGGACAAGCTTGGACTGAAGCTTTCTTT. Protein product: CASSKGQAWTEAFF.